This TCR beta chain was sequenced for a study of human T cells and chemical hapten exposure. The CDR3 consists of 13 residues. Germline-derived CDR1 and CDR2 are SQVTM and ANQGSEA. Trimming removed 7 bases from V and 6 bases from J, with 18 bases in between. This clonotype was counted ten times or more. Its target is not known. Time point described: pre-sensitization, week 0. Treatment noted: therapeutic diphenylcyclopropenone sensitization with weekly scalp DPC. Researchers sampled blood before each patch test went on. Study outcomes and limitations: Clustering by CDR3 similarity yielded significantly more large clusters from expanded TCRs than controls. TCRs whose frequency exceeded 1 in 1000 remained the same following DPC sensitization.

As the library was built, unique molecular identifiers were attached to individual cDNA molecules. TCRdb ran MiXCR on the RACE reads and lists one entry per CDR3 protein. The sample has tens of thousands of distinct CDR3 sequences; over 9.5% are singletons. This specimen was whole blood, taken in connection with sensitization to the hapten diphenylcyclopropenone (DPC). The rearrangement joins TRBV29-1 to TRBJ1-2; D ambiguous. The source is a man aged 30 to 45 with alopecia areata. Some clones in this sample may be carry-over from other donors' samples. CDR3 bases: TGCAGCGCGACCCCCGCTGCCTTTGATGGCTACACCTTC. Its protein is CSATPAAFDGYTF.